This T cell receptor (beta chain) was retrieved from a study of blood T cell repertoires in COVID-19 (dated by TCRdb to the early 2020s). As for the study more broadly: Samples from collaborators originated in the United States, Italy and Spain and spanned both the acute and convalescent phases of COVID-19. The material from the prospective study consisted of cDNA or gDNA derived from T cells, B-cell-depleted T cells, or PBMCs. Where available, HLA class I and class II types were taken from metadata supplied by the sample provider and were not determined by assay-based typing. Samples came from the ongoing ImmuneRACE study (first 160 participants) plus 1,254 subjects from 6 global collaborators. The sample metadata nearly always contained a de-identified subject ID, COVID-19 status, age in years and sex. The repertoires were made available in a free public database intended to serve as a resource for research on the immune response to SARS-CoV-2. Deeply sampled blood TCRbeta repertoires from subjects exposed to, actively infected with, or recovered from COVID-19 were included in the dataset. General study outcomes and caveats: The quantity of clinical and demographic metadata differed by source and by participant and was supplied without curation.

The collaborating institutions used their own protocols to collect whole blood in K2EDTA tubes. For TCRbeta analysis, collaborators shipped samples in one of three forms: frozen whole blood, isolated PBMCs, or DNA extracted from either of those sample types. Taken from the germline V gene, the CDR1 and CDR2 loops are SGHRS and YFSETQ. A distance of 8 bases separates the germline ends of V and J, which lose 4 bases and 1 base respectively. Its CDR3 holds 13 amino acids, cysteine through phenylalanine. Only the CDR3 part of the read is kept: 39 bases, read in frame from the first base. TCRbeta CDR3 regions were amplified from genomic DNA using the immunoSEQ Assay, a bias-controlled multiplex PCR. On the study's bioinformatics: The number of nucleated cells in each sample was estimated by amplification of reference gene primers within the assay. To quantify the absolute abundance of each unique TCRbeta CDR3 rearrangement, sequence reads were collapsed and filtered. For each sample, productive Simpson clonality was calculated by taking the square root of Simpson's diversity index across productive rearrangements. TCRdb stores this immuneACCESS table with in-frame sequences only. Part of the clones is absent; in the studies checked, under half of the shortfall reflects unresolved V genes, and no reason is known for the rest. V and J calls and clone size are given by that table; D and trimming were obtained from the DNA. Counted in this sample were about 140,000 clones; about 84% of them appeared once. The ten most abundant clones make up 6% to 7.5% of the sample.

Details on this clone: The antigen this receptor binds is unknown. Base-call qualities are not available, and no considerably larger clone is one nucleotide away.

The V and J genes are TRBV5-1 and TRBJ2-5; possibly the D gene is TRBD2, per 6 matching bases. Material for sequencing was peripheral blood. The TCR originated in a human donor in a cohort sampled during active COVID-19. The DNA sequence reads TGCGCCAGCAGCCCGGGGGTCCAAGAGACCCAGTACTTC. The translation is CASSPGVQETQYF.